Listed below are T cell receptor beta chains from one sample, sequenced in a study of T cells after yellow fever vaccination. Each CDR3 protein gets one entry after TCRdb re-called the 5' RACE reads with MiXCR. Of about 320,000 distinct CDR3 sequences in the sample, approximately 12% are singletons; the top ten hold 2.5% to 3.5%. The input for sequencing was CD4+ T cells sorted from PBMCs, taken 15 days after the yellow fever booster vaccination. The receptors originated from a man aged 18 to 30 who received the YFV17D yellow fever vaccine. The CDR3 runs from the conserved cysteine through the conserved F or W. Clone size is stated in some rows and not others, as once, few, many or a class when expanded.

.	TRBV4-1	TRBJ2-3	CASSQDPKGSTDTQYF
few	TRBV14	TRBJ1-1	CASSQGQLNTEAFF
.	TRBV28	TRBJ1-5	CASDRVNQPQHF
.	TRBV15	TRBJ1-2	CATSRDSIYGYTF
few	TRBV5-6	TRBJ1-2	CASSLVAGGYQGYGYTF
.	TRBV7-2	TRBJ2-6	CASSLLDANVLTF
.	TRBV9	TRBJ2-3	CASSVVPNTDTQYF
many	TRBV5-1	TRBJ2-2	CASSLPDSTNTGELFF
few	TRBV5-1	TRBJ2-2	CASSPPAGRATGELFF
.	TRBV15	TRBJ2-7	CATSRAFPDGQKEQYF
.	TRBV25-1	TRBJ2-2	CASSDGRGTTGELFF
.	TRBV20-1	TRBJ1-1	CSARSQGQPTEAFF
.	TRBV11-2	TRBJ2-1	CASSLPHGVGNEQFF
.	TRBV11-2	TRBJ2-1	CASSLGTSGHNEQFF
few	TRBV12-3/TRBV12-4	TRBJ2-1	CASILRAGGYNEQFF
few	TRBV5-5	TRBJ2-7	CASSLLGGRGFSYEQYF
few	TRBV6-5	TRBJ1-6	CASSVGFNSPLHF
many	TRBV5-1	TRBJ1-6	CASSLAGQGYSPLHF
.	TRBV28	TRBJ1-2	CASREGQNYGYTF
few	TRBV27	TRBJ1-2	CASSYRDLGPRGYTF
few	TRBV20-1	TRBJ1-4	CSARDPGTGNEKLFF
.	TRBV7-2	TRBJ2-1	CASSLARLSHNEQFF
.	TRBV2	TRBJ2-1	CASTKSRGNEQFF
.	TRBV6-6	TRBJ2-1	CASSLGGAYEQFF
few	TRBV29-1	TRBJ1-1	CSVRREMDTEAFF
.	TRBV4-1	TRBJ1-1	CASSQGTKQAFF
few	TRBV28	TRBJ1-5	CASTPSTGNGQPQHF
.	TRBV4-3	TRBJ2-7	CASSQDQGAPQYF
.	TRBV5-1	TRBJ2-3	CASSTGGGTDTQYF
few	TRBV27	TRBJ2-7	CASSLGWDWSSYEQYF
few	TRBV7-6	TRBJ2-1	CASSPGWPRYNEQFF
many	TRBV12-3/TRBV12-4	TRBJ1-1	CATQTGIEAFF
.	TRBV5-1	TRBJ1-2	CASSLVSTNYGYTF
few	TRBV5-1	TRBJ2-3	CASSLAPPGGTDTQYF
few	TRBV9	TRBJ2-3	CASSVGNSGVYTDTQYF
.	TRBV7-6	TRBJ2-7	CASSLDTVGEQYF
many	TRBV15	TRBJ2-3	CATSRDRPDTQYF
many	TRBV5-5	TRBJ2-2	CASSSGTTNTGELFF
.	TRBV6-1	TRBJ2-3	CASSEKEPYTQYF
few	TRBV29-1	TRBJ1-2	CSVGMGNYGYTF
.	TRBV10-3	TRBJ1-3	CAIKEGAGNTIYF
.	TRBV4-3	TRBJ1-1	CASSWTVRATEAFF
.	TRBV5-1	TRBJ1-5	CASSTTGDQPQHF
few	TRBV6-5	TRBJ2-5	CASSYADQETQYF
.	TRBV20-1	TRBJ2-7	CSAPRDSSYEQYF
.	TRBV9	TRBJ2-3	CASSVGLAGASTDTQYF
few	TRBV12-3/TRBV12-4	TRBJ1-5	CASRGQGHFGNQPQHF
.	TRBV12-3/TRBV12-4	TRBJ1-1	CASSFRQANTEAFF
few	TRBV19	TRBJ2-7	CASSIRVGRVYEQYF
few	TRBV20-1	TRBJ1-2	CSARDGGVPGYTF
.	TRBV6-1	TRBJ1-2	CASSAGYGYTF
few	TRBV7-2	TRBJ2-7	CASSLVWGGEQYF